This passage covers 19 T cell receptor beta chains from one sample sequenced in a study of T cell responses to AZD1222 COVID-19 vaccine. Clones were read by immunoSEQ multiplex PCR, and TCRdb kept only the in-frame ones, dropping some. The top ten clones hold 5% to 7% of a sample with around 130,000 clones, over 75% of them seen once. The source was peripheral blood, collected 28 days after the second AZD1222 dose. Source of these receptors: an adult who received the AZD1222 COVID-19 vaccine.

This clone was seen a few times. The chain carries TRBV20-1 and TRBJ1-2, with 8 bases matching TRBD1. Germline CDR1 DFQATT, CDR2 SNEGSKA (reference sequence). J was trimmed by 5 bases and V by 3 bases; bases with no gene match: 5. The CDR3 totals 13 residues. This CDR3 is CSASPGGNYGYTF. The CDR3 region has the DNA TGCAGTGCTAGTCCAGGGGGCAATTATGGCTACACCTTC.

This clone was detected only a few times. The chain has TRBV7-2 and TRBJ1-6; D possibly corresponds to TRBD1 (5 bases). V gave up 4 bases and J gave up 0 bases, with 19 bases separating them. The germline CDR1 and CDR2 sequences are SGHTA and FQGNSA. The CDR3 runs 19 residues. Written as DNA, the CDR3 is TGTGCCAGCAGCTATCAAAGGACCGGGGCCAGCTCCTATAATTCACCCCTCCACTTT. Translating it yields CASSYQRTGASSYNSPLHF.

This chain joins TRBV19 and TRBJ2-6; D is unresolved. In germline, CDR1 is LNHDA, CDR2 SQIVND (reference sequence). This CDR3 contains 14 residues. With 6 bases removed from V and 6 bases from J, the gap between germline ends came to 12 bases. The CDR3 sequence: CASRDGGEANVLTF. CDR3 DNA sequence: TGTGCCAGTAGGGACGGCGGCGAGGCCAACGTCCTGACTTTC.

A single count supports this clone. The chain employs TRBV28 and TRBJ2-7; 8 nucleotides agree with TRBD1. The CDR3 extends over 15 amino acids. Germline CDR1 and CDR2: MDHEN and SYDVKM. Trimming removed 6 bases from V and 1 base from J; junction bases left unmatched: 8. The DNA for the CDR3 is TGTGCCAGCAGCCCGGACAGGGCAAGATCCTACGAGCAGTACTTC. Its translation is CASSPDRARSYEQYF.

The V and J genes are TRBV7-9 and TRBJ1-1, with D possibly being TRBD1 (6 bases). Trimming shortened V by 2 bases and J by 1 base, and 8 bases separated the two germline ends. This CDR3 spans 14 amino acids. The V gene's germline CDR1 is SEHNR and CDR2 FQNEAQ (reference sequence). The CDR3 protein is CASSLQGTNTEAFF. CDR3 sequence (DNA): TGTGCCAGCAGCTTACAGGGGACGAACACTGAAGCTTTCTTT.

The chain carries TRBV27 and TRBJ2-5, with TRBD1 matching over 9 bases. The germline V gene has CDR1 MNHEY and CDR2 SMNVEV (reference sequence). V lost 4 bases and J lost 14; bases outside the gene matches: 11. This CDR3 is 13 amino acids long. The CDR3 DNA reads TGTGCCAGCAGTTCATATAACAGGGGGCGCGTTTACTTC. It yields the protein CASSSYNRGRVYF.

This chain uses TRBV19 with TRBJ2-7; the D gene is possibly TRBD1 (6 bases). The germline CDR1 and CDR2 sequences are LNHDA and SQIVND (reference sequence). The CDR3 has 15 residues. V shed 6 bases and J shed 3 bases, with 18 bases lying between them. This CDR3 is CASSLAWDINYEQYF. The CDR3 DNA is TGTGCCAGTAGCCTGGCCTGGGACATCAACTACGAGCAGTACTTC.

This clone was seen just once. The chain joins TRBV19 to TRBJ1-1; TRBD1 might be the D (5 bases). Trimming took 5 bases from V and 9 from J, leaving 10 bases between them. The CDR3 is made up of 11 amino acids. Germline V gene data show CDR1 as LNHDA and CDR2 as SQIVND (reference sequence). CDR3 sequence (DNA): TGTGCCAGTAGTGGGGACGGTCAAGCTTTCTTT. The encoded protein is CASSGDGQAFF.

In this sample, this clone turned up once. The gene calls are TRBV6-5 and TRBJ2-7, with D possibly TRBD2 on 7 matching bases. The ends were cut back, 6 bases at V and 1 base at J, with 13 bases in the middle. There are 14 residues in the CDR3. From germline, CDR1 is MNHEY and CDR2 SVGAGI. The CDR3 protein is CASRGGDTSYEQYF. The CDR3 DNA follows: TGTGCCAGCAGGGGGGGGGACACATCCTACGAGCAGTACTTC.

CDR3 loop: CASSQWGQKGSYEQYF. In nucleotides, the CDR3 is TGTGCCAGTAGCCAGTGGGGACAGAAGGGCTCATACGAGCAGTACTTC. This rearrangement joins TRBV19 to TRBJ2-7, with 7 bases aligning to TRBD1. CDR3 size: 16 residues. Germline V lookup: CDR1 LNHDA, CDR2 SQIVND (reference sequence). J lost 4 bases, V lost 6 bases, and 15 bases had no gene match. Filled out from reference TRBV19 and TRBJ2-7, the complete variable domain reads DGGITQSPKYLFRKEGQNVTLSCEQNLNHDAMYWYRQDPGQGLRLIYYSQIVNDFQKGDIAEGYSVSREKKESFPLTVTSAQKNPTAFYLCASSQWGQKGSYEQYFGPGTRLTVT.

The J gene is TRBJ1-2, the V gene TRBV7-9; D is perhaps TRBD1 (6 bases). The V gene lost 5 bases and the J gene lost 6 bases, with 10 bases spanning the gap. Germline values: CDR1 SEHNR, CDR2 FQNEAQ (reference sequence). CDR3 size: 12 residues. CDR3 DNA: TGTGCCAGCAGCCCCCGACAGGATGGCTACACCTTC. This gives the protein CASSPRQDGYTF. Complete variable domain (other parts from reference TRBV7-9 and TRBJ1-2): DTGVSQNPRHKITKRGQNVTFRCDPISEHNRLYWYRQTLGQGPEFLTYFQNEAQLEKSRLLSDRFSAERPKGSFSTLEIQRTEQGDSAMYLCASSPRQDGYTFGSGTRLTVV.

This chain links TRBV6-5 with TRBJ2-2; D call uncertain. CDR1 and CDR2 (germline): MNHEY, SVGAGI. The CDR3 extends over 16 amino acids. V was clipped by 3 bases and J by 0 bases, with 11 bases between them. The CDR3 loop reads CASSYQAGTNTGELFF. The CDR3 nucleotides are TGTGCCAGCAGTTATCAGGCTGGTACGAACACCGGGGAGCTGTTTTTT.

The V call is TRBV4-2, the J call TRBJ2-1; D perhaps matches TRBD2 (6 bases). The CDR3 length is 17 residues. Deletions cut 2 bases from V and 9 bases from J, with 23 bases between. The germline CDR1 and CDR2 sequences are LGHNA and YNFKEQ. For the CDR3, the DNA is TGTGCCAGCAGCCAAAGCGGAGTTGGCGGGGCAATAGGTGAGCAGTTCTTC. It translates to CASSQSGVGGAIGEQFF.

The chain carries TRBV19 and TRBJ2-2; 7 bases agree with TRBD1. This CDR3 region has 17 residues. After removal of 5 bases from V and 0 bases from J, the junction contained 9 bases not matched to a gene. Germline loops: CDR1 LNHDA, CDR2 SQIVND (reference sequence). CDR3 nucleotides: TGTGCCAGTAGTCCGAGGACAGGCTACACGAACACCGGGGAGCTGTTTTTT. It encodes CASSPRTGYTNTGELFF. Full variable domain (missing parts from reference TRBV19 and TRBJ2-2): DGGITQSPKYLFRKEGQNVTLSCEQNLNHDAMYWYRQDPGQGLRLIYYSQIVNDFQKGDIAEGYSVSREKKESFPLTVTSAQKNPTAFYLCASSPRTGYTNTGELFFGEGSRLTVL.

The rearrangement joins TRBV27 to TRBJ1-4, with TRBD1 matching over 7 bases. V was clipped by 8 bases and J by 7 bases; unmatched bases: 10. The length of the CDR3 is 14 residues. The germline CDR1 and CDR2 sequences are MNHEY and SMNVEV (reference sequence). The CDR3 here is CASGDLGQSEKLFF. As DNA, the CDR3 is TGTGCCAGCGGAGACTTGGGACAGTCTGAAAAACTGTTTTTT.

This chain uses TRBV10-3 with TRBJ1-5; D unclear. The V gene lost 4 bases and the J gene lost 7 bases, with 17 bases spanning the gap. Germline loops: CDR1 ENHRY, CDR2 SYGVKD. This CDR3 has 15 residues. CDR3 region: CAISVGPGREQPQHF. The CDR3 DNA is TGTGCCATCAGTGTGGGTCCTGGACGGGAGCAGCCCCAGCATTTT.

The V call is TRBV6-2 or TRBV6-3, the J call TRBJ2-5, with D possibly being TRBD2 (6 bases). CDR3 length equals 14 residues. V was cut by 4 bases and J by 3 bases, with 12 bases left in between. Germline V gene lookup returns CDR1 MNHEY and CDR2 SVGEGT. This chain's CDR3 is CASSSARGKETQYF. The CDR3 nucleotides read TGTGCCAGCAGTTCTGCGCGCGGGAAAGAGACCCAGTACTTC.

CDR3 nucleotide sequence: TGTGCCAGTAGTATCCCCCAGCGGGCAGAGACCCAGTACTTC. Its protein is CASSIPQRAETQYF. This sequence joins TRBV19 and TRBJ2-5, with D perhaps matching TRBD2 (6 bases). Trimming removed 3 bases from V and 4 bases from J, with 12 bases in between. Germline V CDR1 and CDR2: LNHDA, SQIVND (reference sequence). The CDR3 runs 14 residues.

V usage is TRBV19 and J usage is TRBJ2-1; 9 bases are a match to TRBD2. Germline V gene sequence: CDR1 LNHDA, CDR2 SQIVND (reference sequence). Germline trimming cut 6 bases from V and 7 bases from J; bases unmatched to any gene: 10. The CDR3 extends over 15 amino acids. The CDR3 region is CASSALAGVRNEQFF. The CDR3 nucleotides are TGTGCCAGTAGCGCCTTAGCGGGAGTAAGGAATGAGCAGTTCTTC.